These T cell receptor beta chains were read from a single sample in a study of CD8 T cells in Susac syndrome. TCRdb fed the immunoSEQ multiplex PCR reads into MiXCR, producing one record per CDR3 protein. The sample holds 70,000 to 100,000 distinct CDR3 sequences, roughly 95% seen once. Sequenced: CD8+ T cells from PBMCs. These receptors were obtained from a human donor with Susac syndrome. The CDR3 runs from the conserved cysteine through the conserved F or W.

V,length,J,CDR3
TRBV15,13,TRBJ2-5,CATGRDPQETQYF
TRBV27,15,TRBJ2-5,CASSSVRVRQETQYF
TRBV9,15,TRBJ2-7,CASSPHDLRSYEQYF
TRBV3-1,13,TRBJ2-1,CASSQGGENEQFF
TRBV28,12,TRBJ2-7,CASSFYSYEQYF
TRBV3-1,18,TRBJ2-5,CASSQDMAWRGGLETQYF
TRBV27,16,TRBJ2-5,CASSPSTGDKQETQYF
TRBV9,14,TRBJ2-2,CASSLGQGPGELFF
TRBV29-1,14,TRBJ2-7,CSVVRVQDSYEQYF
TRBV15,14,TRBJ2-7,CATSRANGPPEQYF
TRBV13,15,TRBJ1-5,CASSLGRGSNQPQHF
TRBV4-1,14,TRBJ2-7,CASSQPGLASEQYF
TRBV15,14,TRBJ2-7,CATSWDRGQYEQYF
TRBV4-3,15,TRBJ1-3,CASSQDGQTGNTIYF
TRBV20-1,15,TRBJ2-7,CSARGPEDLIYEQYF
TRBV7-8,14,TRBJ2-5,CASSQLGPPQAQYF
TRBV6-2/TRBV6-3,16,TRBJ2-1,CASSYSTGGPDNEQFF
TRBV7-9,15,TRBJ2-1,CASSPTSGRHNEQFF
TRBV27,14,TRBJ2-5,CASSPGARQETQYF
TRBV6-5,16,TRBJ1-6,CASSYYPGRGNSPLHF
TRBV29-1,10,TRBJ2-7,CSVADSEQYF
TRBV19,14,TRBJ2-7,CASSIYGAGYEQYF
TRBV20-1,11,TRBJ2-3,CSANRGDTQYF
TRBV30,12,TRBJ1-5,CAWSAGTQPQHF
TRBV5-1,13,TRBJ2-3,CASSLGSTDTQYF
TRBV20-1,17,TRBJ2-7,CSARDLRLAGRSYEQYF
TRBV19,13,TRBJ2-5,CSSSGRSQETQYF
TRBV7-8,16,TRBJ2-1,CASSLSPRGAGNEQFF
TRBV20-1,16,TRBJ2-6,CSARSAGEGGANVLTF
TRBV7-9,15,TRBJ1-1,CASSPGQGGSTEAFF
TRBV30,14,TRBJ1-2,CAWSVRNTRQPYTF
TRBV6-5,11,TRBJ2-1,CASITGDEQFF
TRBV6-5,15,TRBJ2-6,CASSYSGSGANVLTF
TRBV29-1,11,TRBJ1-2,CSVDQGYGYTF
TRBV20-1,15,TRBJ2-1,CSATSGTSGYNEQFF
TRBV29-1,16,TRBJ2-1,CSVDDSTSGRANEQFF
TRBV15,14,TRBJ1-2,CATGRDIGFYGYTF
TRBV6-2/TRBV6-3,15,TRBJ2-5,CASSARSGTMETQYF
TRBV4-3,15,TRBJ2-3,CASSQGGRSTDTQYF
TRBV2,18,TRBJ2-7,CASSEEGGVTDHLGWQYF
TRBV29-1,13,TRBJ2-2,CSVDQQATGELFF
TRBV4-2,14,TRBJ2-1,CASTLGGSVEEQFF
TRBV14,13,TRBJ1-2,CASGSTDRRGYTF
TRBV30,13,TRBJ1-1,CAWSVRDREEAFF
TRBV6-1,15,TRBJ2-1,CASKPQGSLYNEQFF